This T cell receptor beta chain was retrieved from a study of blood T cell repertoires in COVID-19 (dated by TCRdb to about 2020). Some background on the complete study: The collaborator samples originated in the United States, Italy and Spain and spanned the acute and convalescent phases of COVID-19. The prospective study material was composed of cDNA or gDNA derived from T cells, B-cell-depleted T cells, or PBMCs. Deeply sampled blood TCRbeta repertoires from subjects exposed to, actively infected with, or recovered from COVID-19 were included in the dataset. The repertoires were released in a freely available public database meant as a resource for research on the immune response to SARS-CoV-2. Samples came from the ongoing ImmuneRACE study (first 160 participants) plus 1,254 subjects from 6 global collaborators. Nearly every sample came with metadata listing a de-identified subject ID, COVID-19 status, age in years and sex. Where HLA class I and class II types were available, the types were taken from metadata supplied by the sample provider, not from assay-based typing.

Collaborating institutions collected whole blood in K2EDTA tubes following their own protocols. For TCRbeta analysis, collaborators shipped samples as frozen whole blood, isolated PBMCs, or DNA extracted from either of those sample types. The trim is 5 bases for V and 0 bases for J, with a gap of 9 bases between the germline ends. CDR1 SGDLS and CDR2 YYNGEE were looked up in the germline V gene. The CDR3 numbers 14 residues from cysteine through phenylalanine. Of all the DNA, just the CDR3 is kept, 42 bases in frame from base 1. General study outcomes and caveats: The amount of clinical and demographic metadata varied by source and participant and was provided uncurated.

TCRbeta CDR3 regions were amplified from genomic DNA by means of the immunoSEQ Assay, a bias-controlled multiplex PCR. Per the source publication's procedure: Within the assay, amplification of reference gene primers was used to estimate how many nucleated cells each sample contained. Sequence reads were collapsed and filtered to measure the absolute abundance of every unique TCRbeta CDR3 rearrangement. For each sample, productive Simpson clonality was calculated as the square root of Simpson's diversity index across productive rearrangements. TCRdb obtained this table from immuneACCESS and retained in-frame rearrangements with V and J assigned. These tables miss some clones; where compared with another copy, unresolved V genes account for less than half of the shortfall, and the remainder is unexplained. V and J calls and clone size follow that table, whereas D and trimming were derived from the DNA. The sample yields 150,000 or so clones; around 84% were counted once. The ten most abundant clones make up over 8% of the sample.

On this clone itself: Its antigen specificity is not known. No quality values exist for individual bases; no much larger clone is one base distant.

The chain employs TRBV9 and TRBJ2-1; confidence is insufficient to name the D gene. This sequence was found in an older woman with acute or convalescent COVID-19. The sample comprised peripheral blood. The base sequence is TGTGCCAGCAGTCTCGTTAGCTCCTACAATGAGCAGTTCTTC. Its protein reads: CASSLVSSYNEQFF.